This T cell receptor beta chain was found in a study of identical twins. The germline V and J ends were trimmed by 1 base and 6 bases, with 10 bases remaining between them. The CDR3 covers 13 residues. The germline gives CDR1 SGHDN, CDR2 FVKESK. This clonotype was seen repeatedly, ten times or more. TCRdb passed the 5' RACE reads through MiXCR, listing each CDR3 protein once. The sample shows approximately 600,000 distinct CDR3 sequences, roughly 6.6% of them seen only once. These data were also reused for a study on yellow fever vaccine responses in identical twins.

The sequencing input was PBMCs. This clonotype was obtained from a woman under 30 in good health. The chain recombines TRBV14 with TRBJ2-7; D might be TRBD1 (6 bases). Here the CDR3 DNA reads TGTGCCAGCAGCCAAGCGAAAGGGGGCGAGCAGTACGTC. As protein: CASSQAKGGEQYV.